The rows below give T cell receptor beta chains drawn from one sample of a study of CD4 T cells in relation to SARS-CoV-2 and coronaviruses. Their target antigens are unknown. This table comes from immunoSEQ multiplex PCR, and its TCRdb copy is limited to in-frame clones, with some not included. The sample consists of approximately 20,000 clones, about 86% of them appearing once. The sample comprised CD4+ T cells from PBMCs, cultured in vitro. All receptors come from a human donor in good health. The CDR3 runs from the conserved cysteine through the conserved F or W. The D gene is left open where the match is weak. Only part of the rows carry a size: once, few, many, or a class if the clone is expanded.

v_call: TRBV3-1/TRBV3-2; d_call: .; j_call: TRBJ2-1; clone_size: .; cdr3_nt: TGTGCCAGCAGCCGACGGACCAATGAGCAGTTCTTC; cdr3_aa: CASSRRTNEQFF
v_call: TRBV10-3; d_call: TRBD1; j_call: TRBJ1-1; clone_size: .; cdr3_nt: TGTGCCATCAGACGGTCAGGGGGCACTGAAGCTTTCTTT; cdr3_aa: CAIRRSGGTEAFF
v_call: TRBV3-1/TRBV3-2; d_call: TRBD1; j_call: TRBJ2-7; clone_size: .; cdr3_nt: TGTGCCAGCAGCCAAGGACGACAGGGGGGGCCGGAGCAGTACTTC; cdr3_aa: CASSQGRQGGPEQYF
v_call: TRBV18; d_call: .; j_call: TRBJ1-1; clone_size: .; cdr3_nt: TGTGCCAGCTCACCACGAGGGGGAACCCTGAACACTGAAGCTTTCTTT; cdr3_aa: CASSPRGGTLNTEAFF
v_call: TRBV7-9; d_call: .; j_call: TRBJ2-6; clone_size: .; cdr3_nt: TGTGCCAGCAGCTCCCCGGGACTGATCATCTCTGGGGCCAACGTCCTGACTTTC; cdr3_aa: CASSSPGLIISGANVLTF
v_call: TRBV7-2; d_call: .; j_call: TRBJ2-7; clone_size: few; cdr3_nt: TGTGCCAGCAGCCTTCAGGGGGCGCGGGAGTACGAGCAGTACTTC; cdr3_aa: CASSLQGAREYEQYF
v_call: TRBV2; d_call: .; j_call: TRBJ1-4; clone_size: .; cdr3_nt: TGTGCCAGCAGTGGAGGGGGGGCAACTAATGAAAAACTGTTTTTT; cdr3_aa: CASSGGGATNEKLFF
v_call: TRBV30; d_call: .; j_call: TRBJ1-6; clone_size: .; cdr3_nt: TGTGCCTGGAGTGAGGGAACCTCCTATAATTCACCCCTCCACTTT; cdr3_aa: CAWSEGTSYNSPLHF
v_call: TRBV30; d_call: TRBD1; j_call: TRBJ2-5; clone_size: .; cdr3_nt: TGTGCCTGGGGAGGGACAGGGGGTTCGGAGACCCAGTACTTC; cdr3_aa: CAWGGTGGSETQYF
v_call: TRBV18; d_call: .; j_call: TRBJ2-7; clone_size: few; cdr3_nt: TGTGCCAGCTCACCAACGGTCGCCTCGGCTCTTAGTGGCGAGCAGTACTTC; cdr3_aa: CASSPTVASALSGEQYF
v_call: TRBV6-5; d_call: TRBD1; j_call: TRBJ2-3; clone_size: .; cdr3_nt: TGTGCCAGCAGTTCTGGGACAGGGTACACAGATACGCAGTATTTT; cdr3_aa: CASSSGTGYTDTQYF
v_call: TRBV14; d_call: TRBD1; j_call: TRBJ1-5; clone_size: .; cdr3_nt: TGTGCCAGCAGCCCAGGACAGGGGCGAAGCAATCAGCCCCAGCATTTT; cdr3_aa: CASSPGQGRSNQPQHF
v_call: TRBV3-1/TRBV3-2; d_call: TRBD2; j_call: TRBJ2-7; clone_size: .; cdr3_nt: TGTGCCAGCAGCCAAGGTAGCGGGAGGCTTACCTACGAGCAGTACTTC; cdr3_aa: CASSQGSGRLTYEQYF
v_call: TRBV5-8; d_call: .; j_call: TRBJ1-2; clone_size: .; cdr3_nt: TGTGCCAGCAGCTTGGCAGGCAGGGGACACTATGGCTACACCTTC; cdr3_aa: CASSLAGRGHYGYTF
v_call: TRBV3-1/TRBV3-2; d_call: .; j_call: TRBJ2-5; clone_size: .; cdr3_nt: TGTGCCAGCTCCAGGTCCTTTACAGAGACCCAGTACTTC; cdr3_aa: CASSRSFTETQYF
v_call: TRBV29-1; d_call: .; j_call: TRBJ1-5; clone_size: .; cdr3_nt: TGCAGCGTTGAGATCAGGGGTTATAGCAATCAGCCCCAGCATTTT; cdr3_aa: CSVEIRGYSNQPQHF
v_call: TRBV9; d_call: TRBD1; j_call: TRBJ1-2; clone_size: few; cdr3_nt: TGTGCCAGCAGCGGCGGACAGGGGGCTGTTGGCTACACCTTC; cdr3_aa: CASSGGQGAVGYTF
v_call: TRBV7-9; d_call: .; j_call: TRBJ2-2; clone_size: .; cdr3_nt: TGTGCCAGCAACCAAGAGGGGAACTGGAACACCGGGGAGCTGTTTTTT; cdr3_aa: CASNQEGNWNTGELFF
v_call: TRBV6-2/TRBV6-3; d_call: .; j_call: TRBJ2-3; clone_size: .; cdr3_nt: TGTGCCAGCAGCAGGGAAACAGATACGCAGTATTTT; cdr3_aa: CASSRETDTQYF
v_call: TRBV19; d_call: TRBD1; j_call: TRBJ1-6; clone_size: .; cdr3_nt: TGTGCCAGTAGATCCCAGTTCCGGGGACAGGTGAATTCACCCCTCCACTTT; cdr3_aa: CASRSQFRGQVNSPLHF
v_call: TRBV6-6; d_call: .; j_call: TRBJ1-2; clone_size: .; cdr3_nt: TGTGCCAGCACCTCCTGGGGGCGCTATGGCTACACCTTC; cdr3_aa: CASTSWGRYGYTF
v_call: TRBV3-1/TRBV3-2; d_call: .; j_call: TRBJ2-1; clone_size: .; cdr3_nt: TGTGCCAGCAGCCAAGAAGGGGTCCTTCATGAGCAGTTCTTC; cdr3_aa: CASSQEGVLHEQFF
v_call: TRBV5-1; d_call: .; j_call: TRBJ2-7; clone_size: .; cdr3_nt: TGCGCCAGCAGCTCCTCTGGGTACGAGCAGTACTTC; cdr3_aa: CASSSSGYEQYF
v_call: TRBV5-1; d_call: TRBD2; j_call: TRBJ2-3; clone_size: .; cdr3_nt: TGCGCCAGCAGCTTGGAGCGGGGGCGCGACTTCACAGATACGCAGTATTTT; cdr3_aa: CASSLERGRDFTDTQYF
v_call: TRBV2; d_call: .; j_call: TRBJ2-1; clone_size: few; cdr3_nt: TGTGCCAGCAGTGATCGAGGAAACAATGAGCAGTTCTTC; cdr3_aa: CASSDRGNNEQFF
v_call: TRBV10-3; d_call: .; j_call: TRBJ1-4; clone_size: .; cdr3_nt: TGTGCCATCAGTGAGTCGCAGGGCGCTAATGAAAAACTGTTTTTT; cdr3_aa: CAISESQGANEKLFF
v_call: TRBV6-2/TRBV6-3; d_call: TRBD2; j_call: TRBJ2-1; clone_size: .; cdr3_nt: TGTGCCAGCAGTTCAGGACTAGACCGCTGGCAGTTCTTC; cdr3_aa: CASSSGLDRWQFF
v_call: TRBV3-1/TRBV3-2; d_call: .; j_call: TRBJ1-1; clone_size: .; cdr3_nt: TGTGCCAGCAGCCAGGGGACGGGGAGGAGCACTGAAGCTTTCTTT; cdr3_aa: CASSQGTGRSTEAFF
v_call: TRBV5-1; d_call: .; j_call: TRBJ1-1; clone_size: few; cdr3_nt: TGCGCCAGCAAAACCCGACAGACGTATACTGAAGCTTTCTTT; cdr3_aa: CASKTRQTYTEAFF
v_call: TRBV25-1; d_call: .; j_call: TRBJ1-2; clone_size: .; cdr3_nt: TGTGCCAGCCAGACAGGAGAATATGGCTACACCTTC; cdr3_aa: CASQTGEYGYTF
v_call: TRBV7-3; d_call: TRBD2; j_call: TRBJ2-1; clone_size: .; cdr3_nt: TGTGCCAGCAGCTTAGGTGGGGGCAAGCGGGAGGGCGATGAGCAGTTCTTC; cdr3_aa: CASSLGGGKREGDEQFF
v_call: TRBV7-9; d_call: TRBD1; j_call: TRBJ2-1; clone_size: .; cdr3_nt: TGTGCCAGCAGCCCCGGGACAGGGCGTGGGAATGAGCAGTTCTTC; cdr3_aa: CASSPGTGRGNEQFF
v_call: TRBV6-5; d_call: .; j_call: TRBJ1-1; clone_size: .; cdr3_nt: TGTGCCAGCAGCCGACAGATGAACACTGAAGCTTTCTTT; cdr3_aa: CASSRQMNTEAFF
v_call: TRBV19; d_call: .; j_call: TRBJ1-4; clone_size: .; cdr3_nt: TGTGCCAGTAGTATAGTCGCAGGGGCTAATGAAAAACTGTTTTTT; cdr3_aa: CASSIVAGANEKLFF
v_call: TRBV7-8; d_call: TRBD2; j_call: TRBJ2-1; clone_size: .; cdr3_nt: TGTGCCAGCAGCCCAAGGACTAGGACCACCTATGATCAGCAGTTCTTC; cdr3_aa: CASSPRTRTTYDQQFF
v_call: TRBV4-3; d_call: .; j_call: TRBJ1-5; clone_size: few; cdr3_nt: TGCGCCAGCAGCCAAGGGCCTTATCAGCCCCAGCATTTT; cdr3_aa: CASSQGPYQPQHF
v_call: TRBV9; d_call: .; j_call: TRBJ2-1; clone_size: once; cdr3_nt: TGTGCCAGCAGCGTAGGGCGGGCCCAAGACAATGAGCAGTTCTTC; cdr3_aa: CASSVGRAQDNEQFF
v_call: TRBV6-2/TRBV6-3; d_call: .; j_call: TRBJ2-2; clone_size: .; cdr3_nt: TGTGCCAGCAGTTACGATGTGGGGACGGTCGGGGAGCTGTTTTTT; cdr3_aa: CASSYDVGTVGELFF
v_call: TRBV9; d_call: .; j_call: TRBJ1-1; clone_size: .; cdr3_nt: TGTGCCAGCAGCGTAGTCTCCGACAGGTGGAACACTGAAGCTTTCTTT; cdr3_aa: CASSVVSDRWNTEAFF
v_call: TRBV7-9; d_call: TRBD2; j_call: TRBJ2-5; clone_size: .; cdr3_nt: TGTGCCAGCAGCTCCCGTGGTAGCGGGAGTGGGGAGACCCAGTACTTC; cdr3_aa: CASSSRGSGSGETQYF
v_call: TRBV9; d_call: .; j_call: TRBJ1-2; clone_size: .; cdr3_nt: TGTGCCAGCAGCCCTCGAGGTGGGGATTTTGGGAACTATGGCTACACCTTC; cdr3_aa: CASSPRGGDFGNYGYTF
v_call: TRBV6-5; d_call: TRBD1; j_call: TRBJ2-7; clone_size: .; cdr3_nt: TGTGCCAGCAGAAACTGGGACAGGTACGAGCAGTACTTC; cdr3_aa: CASRNWDRYEQYF
v_call: TRBV7-2; d_call: TRBD1; j_call: TRBJ1-2; clone_size: once; cdr3_nt: TGTGCCAGCAGCTTAAGGCGGACAGGGGTTGGCTACACCTTC; cdr3_aa: CASSLRRTGVGYTF
v_call: TRBV6-5; d_call: .; j_call: TRBJ1-5; clone_size: .; cdr3_nt: TGTGCCAGTTATAACGGGGGCCATCAGCCCCAGCATTTT; cdr3_aa: CASYNGGHQPQHF
v_call: TRBV11-2; d_call: TRBD2; j_call: TRBJ2-5; clone_size: .; cdr3_nt: TGTGCCAGCAGCTTAGACCAGACTAGCGGGCTTCAAGAGACCCAGTACTTC; cdr3_aa: CASSLDQTSGLQETQYF
v_call: TRBV5-8; d_call: .; j_call: TRBJ1-1; clone_size: .; cdr3_nt: TGTGCCAGCAGCTTGGCCCGACAGACCTCCATGAACACTGAAGCTTTCTTT; cdr3_aa: CASSLARQTSMNTEAFF
v_call: TRBV7-3; d_call: .; j_call: TRBJ2-5; clone_size: once; cdr3_nt: TGTGCCAGCAGCCCCCGCAGGGAAGAGACCCAGTACTTC; cdr3_aa: CASSPRREETQYF
v_call: TRBV6-2/TRBV6-3; d_call: .; j_call: TRBJ2-7; clone_size: .; cdr3_nt: TGTGCCAGCAGTTACACCTCGGACGGTCTTCCCGGCTTC; cdr3_aa: CASSYTSDGLPGF
v_call: TRBV4-1; d_call: .; j_call: TRBJ2-7; clone_size: .; cdr3_nt: TGCGCCAGCAGCCAACCTCGGAGTACCAACGAGCAGTACTTC; cdr3_aa: CASSQPRSTNEQYF
v_call: TRBV6-5; d_call: .; j_call: TRBJ1-5; clone_size: .; cdr3_nt: TGTGCCAGCAGCAGACAGGACAATAGCAATCAGCCCCAGCATTTT; cdr3_aa: CASSRQDNSNQPQHF
v_call: TRBV5-1; d_call: .; j_call: TRBJ2-7; clone_size: once; cdr3_nt: TGCGCCAGCAGCGCTGTTGCGTCTAATGGCGAGCAGTACTTC; cdr3_aa: CASSAVASNGEQYF
v_call: TRBV11-2; d_call: .; j_call: TRBJ2-7; clone_size: .; cdr3_nt: TGTGCCAGCAGCCTCGGACAGTCCTACGAGCAGTACTTC; cdr3_aa: CASSLGQSYEQYF
v_call: TRBV18; d_call: .; j_call: TRBJ1-1; clone_size: .; cdr3_nt: TGTGCCAGCTCACCATCGGGGGACGACACTGAAGCTTTCTTT; cdr3_aa: CASSPSGDDTEAFF
v_call: TRBV7-6; d_call: TRBD1; j_call: TRBJ1-4; clone_size: .; cdr3_nt: TGTGCCAGCAGAGCGGGACAGGGGGTAAATGAAAAACTGTTTTTT; cdr3_aa: CASRAGQGVNEKLFF
v_call: TRBV5-6; d_call: .; j_call: TRBJ2-7; clone_size: .; cdr3_nt: TGTGCCAGCAGCCCTGGCCGGGGACGTAACGAGCAGTACTTC; cdr3_aa: CASSPGRGRNEQYF